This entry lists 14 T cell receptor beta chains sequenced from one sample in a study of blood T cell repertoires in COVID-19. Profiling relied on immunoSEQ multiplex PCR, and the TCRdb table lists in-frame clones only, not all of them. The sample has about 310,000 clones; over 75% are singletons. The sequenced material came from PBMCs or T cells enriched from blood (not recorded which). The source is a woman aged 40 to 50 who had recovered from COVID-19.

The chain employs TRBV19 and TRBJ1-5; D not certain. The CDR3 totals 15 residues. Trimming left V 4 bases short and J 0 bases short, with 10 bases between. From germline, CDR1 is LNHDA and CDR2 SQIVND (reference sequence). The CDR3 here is CASSTPLVSNQPQHF. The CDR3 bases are TGTGCCAGTAGTACCCCCCTCGTTAGCAATCAGCCCCAGCATTTT.

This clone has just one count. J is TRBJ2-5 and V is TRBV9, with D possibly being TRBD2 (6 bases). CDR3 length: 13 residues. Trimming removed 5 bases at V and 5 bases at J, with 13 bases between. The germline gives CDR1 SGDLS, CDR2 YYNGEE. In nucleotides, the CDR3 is TGTGCCAGCAGTGGGGACTCCTTCGAGACCCAGTACTTC. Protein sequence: CASSGDSFETQYF.

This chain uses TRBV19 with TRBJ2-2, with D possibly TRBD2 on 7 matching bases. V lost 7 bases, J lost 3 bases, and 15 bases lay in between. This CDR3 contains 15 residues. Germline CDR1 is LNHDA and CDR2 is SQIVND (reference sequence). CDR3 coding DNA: TGTGCCAGTAAGGAGCAGGGGAGGGACACCGGGGAGCTGTTTTTT. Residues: CASKEQGRDTGELFF. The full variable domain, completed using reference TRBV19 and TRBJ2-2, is DGGITQSPKYLFRKEGQNVTLSCEQNLNHDAMYWYRQDPGQGLRLIYYSQIVNDFQKGDIAEGYSVSREKKESFPLTVTSAQKNPTAFYLCASKEQGRDTGELFFGEGSRLTVL.

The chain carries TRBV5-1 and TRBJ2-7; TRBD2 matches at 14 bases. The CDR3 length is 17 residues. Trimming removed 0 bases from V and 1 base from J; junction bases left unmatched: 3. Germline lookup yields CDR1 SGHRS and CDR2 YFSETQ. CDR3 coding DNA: TGCGCCAGCAGCTTGGGACTAGCGGGGGGGATGTCCTACGAGCAGTACTTC. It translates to CASSLGLAGGMSYEQYF.

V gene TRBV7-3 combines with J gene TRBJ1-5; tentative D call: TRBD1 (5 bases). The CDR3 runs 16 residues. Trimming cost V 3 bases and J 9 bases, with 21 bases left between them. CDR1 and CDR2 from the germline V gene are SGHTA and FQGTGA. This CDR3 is CASSFWETAGSWPQHF. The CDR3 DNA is TGTGCCAGCAGCTTTTGGGAGACAGCGGGTTCATGGCCCCAGCATTTT.

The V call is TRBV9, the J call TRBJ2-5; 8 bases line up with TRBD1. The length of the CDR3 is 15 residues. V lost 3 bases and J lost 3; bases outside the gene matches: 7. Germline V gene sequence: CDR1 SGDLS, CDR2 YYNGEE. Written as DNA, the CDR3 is TGTGCCAGCAGCGCGTGGGACAGGCCAAAAGAGACCCAGTACTTC. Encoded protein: CASSAWDRPKETQYF.

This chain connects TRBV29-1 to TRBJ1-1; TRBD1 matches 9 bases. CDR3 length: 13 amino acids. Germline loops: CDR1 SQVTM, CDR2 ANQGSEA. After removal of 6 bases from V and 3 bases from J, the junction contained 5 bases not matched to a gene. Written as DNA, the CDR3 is TGCAGCGTGAGGGGACAGGGACACACTGAAGCTTTCTTT. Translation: CSVRGQGHTEAFF.

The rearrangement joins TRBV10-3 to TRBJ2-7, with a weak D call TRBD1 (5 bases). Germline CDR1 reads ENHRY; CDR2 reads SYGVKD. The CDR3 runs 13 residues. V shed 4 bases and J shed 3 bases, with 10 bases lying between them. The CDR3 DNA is TGTGCCATCAGTGTTGGCAGGGACTACGAGCAGTACTTC. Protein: CAISVGRDYEQYF.

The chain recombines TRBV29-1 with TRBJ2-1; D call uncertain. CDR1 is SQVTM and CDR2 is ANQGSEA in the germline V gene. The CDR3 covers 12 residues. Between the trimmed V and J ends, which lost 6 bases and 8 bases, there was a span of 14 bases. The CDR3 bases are TGCAGCGTCGCAGTTTTTGAGGATGAGCAGTTCTTC. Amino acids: CSVAVFEDEQFF.

CDR3 nucleotides: TGTGCCAGTAGGGGGGGATCCTTATCGGAATCGATGGCTTTCTTT. Its protein product is CASRGGSLSESMAFF. V and J are TRBV19 and TRBJ1-1; TRBD1 is a possible D gene (5 bases). Trimming cost V 6 bases and J 11 bases, with 25 bases left between them. The CDR3 consists of 15 residues. Germline lookup yields CDR1 LNHDA and CDR2 SQIVND (reference sequence). The full variable domain, its missing parts supplied by reference TRBV19 and TRBJ1-1, is DGGITQSPKYLFRKEGQNVTLSCEQNLNHDAMYWYRQDPGQGLRLIYYSQIVNDFQKGDIAEGYSVSREKKESFPLTVTSAQKNPTAFYLCASRGGSLSESMAFFGQGTRLTVV.

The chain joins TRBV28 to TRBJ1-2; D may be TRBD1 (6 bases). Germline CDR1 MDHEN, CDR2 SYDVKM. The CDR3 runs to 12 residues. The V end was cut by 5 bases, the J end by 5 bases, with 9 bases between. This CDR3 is CASSPQGYGYTF. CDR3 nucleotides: TGTGCCAGCAGTCCTCAGGGGTATGGCTACACCTTC.

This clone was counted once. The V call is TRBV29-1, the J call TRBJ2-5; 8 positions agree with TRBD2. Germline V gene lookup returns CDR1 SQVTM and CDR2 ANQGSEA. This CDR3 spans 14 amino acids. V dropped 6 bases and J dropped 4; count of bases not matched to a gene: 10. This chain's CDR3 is CSVSRTSPGETQYF. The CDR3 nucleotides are TGCAGCGTCTCTCGGACTAGCCCGGGAGAGACCCAGTACTTC.

The DNA for the CDR3 is TGTGCCAGCAGCCGAGCGACAGGGGGGAATCAGCCCCAGCATTTT. This sequence encodes CASSRATGGNQPQHF. This rearrangement joins TRBV28 to TRBJ1-5, with 9 bases aligning to TRBD1. This CDR3 is 15 amino acids long. V shed 6 bases, J shed 4 bases, and the junction held 7 bases outside the gene matches. Germline V gene data show CDR1 as MDHEN and CDR2 as SYDVKM. The variable domain in full, completed from reference TRBV28 and TRBJ1-5, reads DVKVTQSSRYLVKRTGEKVFLECVQDMDHENMFWYRQDPGLGLRLIYFSYDVKMKEKGDIPEGYSVSREKKERFSLILESASTNQTSMYLCASSRATGGNQPQHFGDGTRLSIL.

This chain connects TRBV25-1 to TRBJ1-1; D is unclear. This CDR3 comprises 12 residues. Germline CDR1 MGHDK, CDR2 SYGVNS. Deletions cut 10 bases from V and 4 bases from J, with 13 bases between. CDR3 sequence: CANPYPSTEAFF. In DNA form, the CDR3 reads TGTGCCAACCCTTACCCGAGCACTGAAGCTTTCTTT.